This TCR beta chain was sequenced for a study of T cells in Graves' hyperthyroidism and ophthalmopathy (dated by TCRdb to between 2018 and 2021). As for the study more broadly: Peripheral blood was collected at initial diagnosis, before any treatment. A discovery cohort of 95 to 100 patients, 43 with Graves' ophthalmopathy and about 58 with stable Graves' hyperthyroidism, was used to find distinguishing TCR V-J signatures. Prospective prediction of ophthalmopathy was tested in an independent validation cohort of under 20 hyperthyroidism patients and 17 patients who later progressed to ophthalmopathy. The approximately 97 discovery patients were randomly divided into training and test sets at a 7:3 ratio. In addition, the study compared T-cell repertoires in thyroid tissue and in blood from six Graves' hyperthyroidism patients. Following sampling, methimazole starting at 30 mg daily was given to hyperthyroidism patients, and high-dose intravenous methylprednisolone was given to ophthalmopathy patients. The paper describes TCR Vbeta CDR3 sequencing of roughly 130 peripheral blood samples, made up of 40 to 45 ophthalmopathy patients, some 80 hyperthyroidism patients and roughly 17 progressor patients. Points the paper makes about the study in general: No statistical method was used to set the sample size in advance, and investigators knew the group allocation. In cross-validation, a model built on a 13 V-J signature told ophthalmopathy apart from stable hyperthyroidism with 87.88% sensitivity and about 81% specificity, and in testing the same model reached 80%/75%. Blood samples also contained most of the expanded thyroid clonotypes (frequency above 0.001), which suggests that blood repertoires may reflect thyroid immune responses. In validation, the model predicted progression to ophthalmopathy a median of 6.5 months before onset, with over 55% sensitivity and almost 75% specificity.

Amplification of TCR beta CDR3 regions was carried out from RNA transcripts. A first-round RT-PCR of the TCR CDR3 used the HTBI primer set with the Qiagen OneStep RT-PCR kit. A second multiplex PCR round built the libraries, followed by size selection and purification. The libraries were sequenced on an Illumina HiSeq2000 using paired-end 100 bp reads. From the authors' description of their analysis: SOAPnuke was used to process the raw data, throwing out any read that contained adapters or uncalled bases, had a mean Phred below 15, or lacked an exact constant-primer or identifier match. COPE v1.2.5 was used to merge the high-quality paired reads, and each unique nucleotide sequence was defined as a clonotype. MiTCR v1.1 was used to align clonotypes to the IMGT TRBV, TRBD and TRBJ reference segments. The analysis was restricted to V-J combinations with a frequency above 0.0001, which together covered about 99% of the repertoires. A TCS score was defined as the ratio between F50 (clonal expansion) and ExV (chaos), using BLOSUM62-based TCRdist between CDR3 peptides within each V-J. Welch's t-statistics and random forest reduced fewer than 550 V-J features to fewer than 15, which were used in a naive Bayes classifier (R e1071). TCRdb itself trimmed the public reads at Q25 with fastp, ran MiXCR and retained productive beta chains. Rows with a matching CDR3 protein are joined into one entry that keeps the most common DNA and genes. TCRdb, not the original authors, processed these V and J calls. Across this sample there are about 740,000 distinct CDR3 sequences, with roughly 15% seen only once. Jointly, the top ten make up about a tenth of the sample.

Spanning cysteine to phenylalanine, the CDR3 consists of 14 amino acids. Only the CDR3 DNA is retained, 42 bases long and in frame from the first base. The germline V gene supplies CDR1 LGHNA and CDR2 YSLEER. Cut back by 4 bases and 12 bases, the V and J ends lie 18 bases apart. The sample holds a few counts of this clonotype. This receptor's antigen is unknown. No per-base quality is available; no much larger clone lies one base away. Stable Graves' hyperthyroidism was defined as the absence of progression to ophthalmopathy over 18 months of follow-up. Hyperthyroidism patients were newly diagnosed, had a disease duration of under 2 months, and were aged 18 to 65 years. Patients with uncontrolled infections, other autoimmune diseases, pregnancy or lactation were excluded. Diagnoses relied on clinical symptoms, serum thyroxine and TRAb, thyroid ultrasound and orbital computed tomography. Ficoll-Paque density gradient centrifugation was used to isolate PBMCs from around 10 ml of fresh peripheral blood. Trizol reagent was used to extract total RNA, and RNA quality was then checked on an Agilent 2100 Bioanalyzer.

What was sequenced was blood. Recombination linked TRBV4-3 to TRBJ1-4; the D segment cannot be called with confidence. The sequence derives from a woman under 30 with Graves' hyperthyroidism. The CDR3 here reads CASSPWTASTELFF. DNA sequence: TGCGCCAGCAGCCCCTGGACGGCGAGCACTGAACTGTTTTTT.